This TCR beta chain was captured in a study of blood T cell repertoires in COVID-19. The wider study: Sample material is recorded as cDNA or gDNA derived from T cells, B-cell-depleted T cells, or PBMCs.

Trimming removed 0 bases from V and 3 bases from J, with 9 bases in between. The CDR3 sequence is 15 residues long. CDR1 is SGHRS and CDR2 is YFSETQ in the germline V gene. The data were produced by immunoSEQ multiplex PCR, yet TCRdb's version contains in-frame clones alone and is incomplete. The sample carries roughly 380,000 clones, about 90% recorded once. Cohort assignment relied on participant-reported clinical history. The receptor's source is a young man who had recovered from COVID-19. V gene TRBV5-1 combines with J gene TRBJ1-4; D not resolved. Sequences were obtained from PBMCs or T cells enriched from blood (not recorded which). CDR3 residues: CASSLGGSSNEKLFF. CDR3 bases: TGCGCCAGCAGCTTGGGAGGTTCGTCTAATGAAAAACTGTTTTTT.